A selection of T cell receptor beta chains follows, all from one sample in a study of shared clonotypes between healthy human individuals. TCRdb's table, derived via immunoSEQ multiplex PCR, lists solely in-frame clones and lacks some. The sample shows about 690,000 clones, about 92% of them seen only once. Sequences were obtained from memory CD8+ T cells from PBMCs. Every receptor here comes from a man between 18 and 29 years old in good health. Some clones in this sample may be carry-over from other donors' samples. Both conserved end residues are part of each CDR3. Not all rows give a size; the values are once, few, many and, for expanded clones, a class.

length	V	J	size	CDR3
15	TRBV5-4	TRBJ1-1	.	CASSLGGGRGTEAFF
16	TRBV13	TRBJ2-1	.	CASSSRTSGTYNEQFF
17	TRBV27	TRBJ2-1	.	CASSLLALAGGPHEQFF
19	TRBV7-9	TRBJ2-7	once	CASSSKTSGSGKPTYEQYF
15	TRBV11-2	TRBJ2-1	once	CASSLDLGLGNEQFF
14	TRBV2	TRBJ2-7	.	CASSAGDITREQYF
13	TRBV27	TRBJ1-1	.	CASSFRMNTEAFF
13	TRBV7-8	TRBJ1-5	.	CASSLRDNQPQHF
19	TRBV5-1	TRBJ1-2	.	CASSPSGAPTGASNYGYTF
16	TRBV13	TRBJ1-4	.	CASSHGTGRRNEKLFF
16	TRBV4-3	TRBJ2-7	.	CASSQNREYGTYEQYF
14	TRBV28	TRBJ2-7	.	CASRWTGQPDEQYF
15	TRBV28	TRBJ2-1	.	CASSPARGPGNEQFF
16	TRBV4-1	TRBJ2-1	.	CASSQASASSYNEQFF
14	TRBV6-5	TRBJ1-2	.	CASSYSPDYYGYTF
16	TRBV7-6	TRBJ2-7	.	CASSPWSGTMTYEQYF
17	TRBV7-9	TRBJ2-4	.	CASSFKQGAGAKNIQYF
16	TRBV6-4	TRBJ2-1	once	CASSDSPISSYNEQFF
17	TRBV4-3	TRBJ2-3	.	CASSQDLGGDITDTQYF
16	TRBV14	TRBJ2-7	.	CASSQFGVITRYEQYF
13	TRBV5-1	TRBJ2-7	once	CASSFGESYEQYF
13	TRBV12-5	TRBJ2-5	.	CACQDWGQETQYF
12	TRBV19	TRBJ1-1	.	CASKEVNTEAFF
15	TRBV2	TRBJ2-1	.	CASQTSGPMWDEQFF
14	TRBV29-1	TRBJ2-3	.	CSVATSGLADTQYF
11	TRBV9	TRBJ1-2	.	CASSVAYGYTF
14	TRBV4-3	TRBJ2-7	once	CASSQGTDSYEQYF
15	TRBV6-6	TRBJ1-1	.	CASSSTRTPNTEAFF
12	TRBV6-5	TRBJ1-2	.	CASSPGRAGYTF
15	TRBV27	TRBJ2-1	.	CASRTSGSPYNEQFF
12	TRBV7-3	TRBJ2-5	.	CASSPHEETQYF
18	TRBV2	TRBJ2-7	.	CASSEAPGQGRGYYEQYF
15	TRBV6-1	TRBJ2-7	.	CASSEGPGTSYEQYF
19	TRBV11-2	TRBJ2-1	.	CASSRTGRTSGRPGNEQFF
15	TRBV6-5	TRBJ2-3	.	CASSYGGTSTDTQYF
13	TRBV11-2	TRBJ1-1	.	CASSLDGGSEAFF
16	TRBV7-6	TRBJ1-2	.	CASSRGTGGSVYGYTF
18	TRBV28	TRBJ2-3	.	CASRPPGLAGGATDTQYF
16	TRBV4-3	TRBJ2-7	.	CASSQGGGLAGHEQYF
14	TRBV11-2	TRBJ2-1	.	CASSFTTSGNEQFF
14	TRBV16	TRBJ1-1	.	CASSQSGPNTEAFF
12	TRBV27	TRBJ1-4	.	CASQSRGEKLFF
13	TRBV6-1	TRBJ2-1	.	CGAIGLSYNEQFF
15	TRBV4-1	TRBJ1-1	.	CASSQSGPSDGEAFF
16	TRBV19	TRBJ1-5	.	CASSIIFGQGGQPQHF
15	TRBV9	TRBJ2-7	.	CASSVEPGGEYEQYF
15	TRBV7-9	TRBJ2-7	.	CASSAPGTGSYEQYF
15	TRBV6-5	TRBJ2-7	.	CASSYSRDYPYEQYF
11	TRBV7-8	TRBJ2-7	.	CASSPAGEQYF
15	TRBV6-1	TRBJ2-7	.	CASSEGPGRSYEQYF
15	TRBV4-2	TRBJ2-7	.	CASSQDPGEGSEQYF
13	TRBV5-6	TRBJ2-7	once	CASTPQSSYEQYF
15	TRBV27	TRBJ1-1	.	CASSPYPEMNTEAFF